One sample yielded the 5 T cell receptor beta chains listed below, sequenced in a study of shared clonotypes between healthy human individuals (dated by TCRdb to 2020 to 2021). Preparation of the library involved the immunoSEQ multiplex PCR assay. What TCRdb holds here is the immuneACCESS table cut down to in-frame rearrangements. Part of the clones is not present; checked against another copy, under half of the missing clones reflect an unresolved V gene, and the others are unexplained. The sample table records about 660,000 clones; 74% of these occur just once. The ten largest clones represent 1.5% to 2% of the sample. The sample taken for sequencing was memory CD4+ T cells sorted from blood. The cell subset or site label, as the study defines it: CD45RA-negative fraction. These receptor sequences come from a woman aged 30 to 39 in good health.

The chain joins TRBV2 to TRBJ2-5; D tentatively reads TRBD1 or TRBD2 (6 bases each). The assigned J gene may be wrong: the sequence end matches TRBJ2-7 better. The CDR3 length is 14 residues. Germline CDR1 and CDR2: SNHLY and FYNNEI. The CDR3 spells CASRGGRGTYEQYF. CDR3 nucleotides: TGTGCCAGCAGGGGGGGCAGAGGAACCTACGAGCAGTACTTC.

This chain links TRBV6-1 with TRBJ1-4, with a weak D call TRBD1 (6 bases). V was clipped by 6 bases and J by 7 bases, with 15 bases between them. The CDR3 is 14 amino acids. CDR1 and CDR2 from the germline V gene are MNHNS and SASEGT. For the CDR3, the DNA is TGTGCCAGCAGCGGGGGGGGCGCGTTTGAAAAACTGTTTTTT. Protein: CASSGGGAFEKLFF.

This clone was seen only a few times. CDR3 bases: TGTGCCAGCAGCTTAGGGGACGGTGGCGCAGCCTCTGGAAACACCATATATTTT. It is translated as CASSLGDGGAASGNTIYF. The gene calls are TRBV7-2 and TRBJ1-3, with D tentatively TRBD1 (5 bases). Germline-derived CDR1 and CDR2 are SGHTA and FQGNSA. Trimming removed 1 base at V and 0 bases at J, with 16 bases between. The CDR3 spans 18 residues.

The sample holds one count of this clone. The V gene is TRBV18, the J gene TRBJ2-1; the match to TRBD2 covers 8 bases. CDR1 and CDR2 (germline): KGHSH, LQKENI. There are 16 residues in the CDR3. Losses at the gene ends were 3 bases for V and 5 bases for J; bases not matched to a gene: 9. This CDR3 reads CASSPSLREADNEQFF. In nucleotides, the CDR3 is TGTGCCAGCTCACCCTCCTTGCGGGAGGCAGACAATGAGCAGTTCTTC.

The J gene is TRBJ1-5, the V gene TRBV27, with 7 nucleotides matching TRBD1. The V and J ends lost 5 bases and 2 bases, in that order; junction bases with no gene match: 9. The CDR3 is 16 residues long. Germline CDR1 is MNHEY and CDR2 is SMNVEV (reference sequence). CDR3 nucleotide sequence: TGTGCCAGCAGTCCGTGGACAGGACGAGGCAATCAGCCCCAGCATTTT. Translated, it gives CASSPWTGRGNQPQHF.